These T cell receptor beta chains were read from a single sample in a study of blood T cell repertoires in COVID-19. Generated by immunoSEQ multiplex PCR, the TCRdb table keeps only in-frame clones and is missing some. Of 150,000 to 200,000 clones listed, 70% to 90% are singletons. Sequences were obtained from peripheral blood. Source of these receptors: a man aged 60-69 years with acute or convalescent COVID-19. Both conserved end residues are part of each CDR3. Size tells how often a clone was seen (once, few, many) or the class of an expanded clone, and some rows leave it out.

clone_size | v_call | cdr3_aa
NA | TRBV13 | CASSSGRLAGANEQFF
NA | TRBV11-3 | CASSAVADSYNEQFF
NA | TRBV28 | CASSLSGTGSKGEQYF
NA | TRBV19 | CASSQTGGLRRSTNEKLFF
NA | TRBV5-6 | CASSTPGQGTKDTQYF
NA | TRBV28 | CASRAEYEQYF
once | TRBV6-5 | CASSYTGGQPQHF
NA | TRBV7-2 | CASSFSVATNEKLFF
NA | TRBV28 | CASSLFGQGGKAFF
once | TRBV19 | CASSVTHRGNTEAFF
NA | TRBV9 | CASSTQGSEYNEQFF
NA | TRBV28 | CASSQNMGGGPFEKLFF
NA | TRBV5-8 | CASRDRGPTGELFF
NA | TRBV7-2 | CASSLRRGYSYNEQFF
NA | TRBV7-2 | CASSLGHRGSGNTIYF
NA | TRBV3-1/TRBV3-2 | CASSTTQQGARETQYF
NA | TRBV19 | CASGRGTGSNQPQHF
NA | TRBV6-5 | CASSYDPGSNYGYTF
NA | TRBV28 | CASSSFNEAETQYF
NA | TRBV2 | CASSEGTGFSYEQYF
NA | TRBV6-5 | CASRKTGTGAYEQYF
NA | TRBV9 | CASSLTGEGNQPQHF
few | TRBV30 | CASGTSGSGTGELFF
NA | TRBV28 | CASSTSDRGRSNEQFF
NA | TRBV4-3 | CASSQVDRGRHEQYF
NA | TRBV10-3 | CAISESGRGNNSPLHF
NA | TRBV27 | CASGPWTGLGGELFF
NA | TRBV5-1 | CASSSGGSFTDTQYF
NA | TRBV29-1 | CSVEKVAGSTDTQYF
once | TRBV5-4 | CASSLGGGTSYNEQFF
few | TRBV7-2 | CASSPDGSPNEKLFF
NA | TRBV28 | CASSLLRTDTQYF
few | TRBV19 | CASRGLAASSYNEQFF
NA | TRBV7-3 | CASSSSGTYQYF
NA | TRBV6-5 | CASSYRQGFSGNTIYF
NA | TRBV28 | CASSDRGGTEAFF
NA | TRBV11-3 | CASKVSGNTGELFF
NA | TRBV27 | CASSLGQGYDTGELFF
NA | TRBV6-1 | CASSEAPGLAGSTDTQYF
NA | TRBV19 | CATRKARFALGNTDTQYF
NA | TRBV27 | CASSLLAGSTGLAGNEQFF
NA | TRBV7-8 | CASSLQVAGPTYEQYF
NA | TRBV4-1 | CASSQDLSRNEQFF
NA | TRBV7-2 | CASSQRGDDQPQHF
NA | TRBV19 | CASRTGNSNQPQHF
NA | TRBV6-1 | CASSEALEAAYNEQFF
NA | TRBV12-3/TRBV12-4 | CASSLDSSQAFF
NA | TRBV20-1 | CSASAGLAGGRGTQYF
NA | TRBV27 | CASRGLVPETQYF
NA | TRBV5-6 | CASSLVREEKLFF
few | TRBV19 | CASSIRGTTNEKLFF
NA | TRBV19 | CASRKPSGANVLTF
NA | TRBV7-2 | CASSTGVNTIYF
NA | TRBV29-1 | CSVLREIEAFF
NA | TRBV7-8 | CASSLVAGGYTEAFF
NA | TRBV6-6 | CASSYFLAGGVDEQYF
NA | TRBV7-3 | CASRLGLSTDTQYF
NA | TRBV19 | CASSPASGSYNEQFF